The text below deals with one T cell receptor (beta chain). Its antigen is as yet unknown. The data originate from a study of T cell responses to AZD1222 COVID-19 vaccine. Study as a whole: Second-dose timings of about 4 or about 12 weeks were pooled. Study conclusions and caveats: Nearly half of spike-specific TCRs reportedly target unmutated variant regions. Spike-specific TCR breadth and depth were elevated following two AZD1222 doses. It was only a handful of AZD1222 recipients who were seropositive at baseline.

The table came from immunoSEQ multiplex PCR; TCRdb's copy has only in-frame clones and leaves some out. The sample shows 150,000 to 180,000 clones, 90% of them seen only once. V was clipped by 2 bases and J by 3 bases, with 10 bases between them. CDR3 length: 14 residues. Germline V CDR1 and CDR2: MNHEY, SVGAGI. The clonotype comes from an adult in good health. The chain is built from TRBV6-5 and TRBJ1-2, with D possibly matching TRBD1 (6 bases). Sequenced here: peripheral blood, sampled on day 0 of AZD1222 vaccination. This CDR3 is CASSYGGGYYGYTF. CDR3 in DNA: TGTGCCAGCAGTTACGGCGGGGGCTACTATGGCTACACCTTC.